This T cell receptor beta chain emerged from a study of blood T cell repertoires in COVID-19. Residents of about two dozen US areas, aged about 18 to 95 years, made up the participants. Assignments of participants to cohorts depended upon their own reported clinical history. V was clipped by 1 base and J by 0 bases, with 7 bases between them. CDR1 LGHNT and CDR2 FRNRAP come from the germline V gene. This CDR3 region has 16 residues. TCRdb's copy holds only in-frame clones and misses some; the assay was immunoSEQ multiplex PCR. Seen here are fewer than 200,000 clones, approximately 80% observed once, and the top ten hold around 5.2%.

The chain carries TRBV12-5 and TRBJ2-6; no firm D call. Sequencing was performed on PBMCs or T cells enriched from blood (not recorded which). The receptor's source is a woman in her fifties or sixties with acute COVID-19. In DNA, the CDR3 is TGTGCTAGTGGTTTGGACATTGGCTCTGGGGCCAACGTCCTGACTTTC. The encoded protein is CASGLDIGSGANVLTF.